The 15 T cell receptor beta chains in this list originate from one sample, sequenced in a study of a mutant IDH1 vaccine in newly diagnosed glioma. Their target antigens are unknown. Some clones are missing from TCRdb's copy, which holds only in-frame ones; the method was immunoSEQ multiplex PCR. The repertoire holds about 94,000 clones, with over 85% as singletons. Regarding time point: week 47, end of study. Doses of 300 ug of mutant IDH1 20-mer peptide were given with topical imiquimod. Sequenced material: PBMCs, taken from a glioma patient whose treatment included an IDH1 peptide vaccine. The receptors were gathered from a woman between 50 and 59 years old with glioma.

This chain joins TRBV5-1 and TRBJ2-2; no firm D call. Germline CDR1 reads SGHRS; CDR2 reads YFSETQ. This CDR3 is built from 12 residues. The V end was cut by 4 bases, the J end by 1 base, with 2 bases between. CDR3 DNA: TGCGCCAGCAGCCAGAACACCGGGGAGCTGTTTTTT. Its translation: CASSQNTGELFF.

The chain couples TRBV2 to TRBJ1-4; no definite D call. CDR1 and CDR2 (germline): SNHLY, FYNNEI. The CDR3 length is 12 residues. V lost 4 bases to trimming and J lost 2 bases, with 2 bases between them. CDR3 sequence: CASSVTNEKLFF. CDR3 DNA: TGTGCCAGCAGTGTTACTAATGAAAAACTGTTTTTT.

The chain carries TRBV4-1 and TRBJ1-3, with 7 bases lining up with TRBD1. Germline-derived CDR1 and CDR2 are MGHRA and YSYEKL. Trimming cost V 5 bases and J 0 bases; bases outside gene matches: 4. This CDR3 region has 15 residues. As DNA, the CDR3 is TGCGCCAGCAGCTTCCGGGACAGCTCTGGAAACACCATATATTTT. Encoded protein: CASSFRDSSGNTIYF.

The V and J genes are TRBV6-1 and TRBJ2-3; D unresolved. The CDR3 has 15 amino acids. Trimming took 1 base from V and 0 from J, leaving 8 bases between them. CDR1 MNHNS and CDR2 SASEGT come from the germline V gene. The CDR3 here is CASSEVDGSTDTQYF. CDR3 nucleotides: TGTGCCAGCAGTGAAGTAGATGGCAGCACAGATACGCAGTATTTT.

There are a few counts of this clone. The genes are TRBV28 and TRBJ1-1; 7 bases match TRBD1. The junction had 7 bases not matched to a gene; V was cut back by 3 bases and J by 3 bases. Germline V gene sequence: CDR1 MDHEN, CDR2 SYDVKM. This CDR3 comprises 15 residues. The CDR3 reads CASSLGRGPDTEAFF. The CDR3 DNA is TGTGCCAGCAGTTTGGGTAGGGGGCCGGACACTGAAGCTTTCTTT.

This sequence joins TRBV7-8 and TRBJ2-2, with 10 bases that match TRBD1. Germline trimming cut 2 bases from V and 6 bases from J; bases unmatched to any gene: 3. CDR1 and CDR2 (germline): SGHVS, FQNEAQ. The CDR3 is made up of 15 amino acids. The CDR3 DNA follows: TGTGCCAGCAGCTTAATGGACAGGGGGGCCGGGGAGCTGTTTTTT. Protein sequence: CASSLMDRGAGELFF.

The rearrangement joins TRBV7-8 to TRBJ1-5, with a weak D call TRBD1 (6 bases). The CDR3 totals 15 residues. V lost 4 bases and J 7 bases, leaving 17 bases between the germline ends. Germline lookup yields CDR1 SGHVS and CDR2 FQNEAQ. The CDR3 region has the DNA TGTGCCAGCAGCTCAGGGGTGGGGACAAGGCAGCCCCAGCATTTT. This encodes CASSSGVGTRQPQHF.

This clone has just a few counts. V and J are TRBV18 and TRBJ1-4, with TRBD1 identical over 8 bases. The CDR3 is 16 amino acids. After removal of 0 bases from V and 7 bases from J, the junction contained 7 bases not matched to a gene. Germline loops: CDR1 KGHSH, CDR2 LQKENI. The CDR3: CASSPPETGVGEKLFF. For the CDR3, the DNA is TGTGCCAGCTCACCACCTGAGACAGGGGTTGGTGAAAAACTGTTTTTT.

The chain links TRBV27 to TRBJ2-1; 8 bases line up with TRBD2. The length of the CDR3 is 16 residues. Germline CDR1 MNHEY, CDR2 SMNVEV (reference sequence). V lost 4 bases, J lost 0 bases, and 5 bases stayed unmatched. CDR3 sequence (DNA): TGTGCCAGCAGTTCCAAGCGGGGGAGCTCCTACAATGAGCAGTTCTTC. Residues: CASSSKRGSSYNEQFF.

The chain combines TRBV5-1 with TRBJ2-5; TRBD1 might be the D (7 bases). This CDR3 region has 13 residues. The V gene's germline CDR1 is SGHRS and CDR2 YFSETQ. Trimming took off 8 bases at V and 2 bases at J, with 13 bases between the two ends. The CDR3 DNA is TGCGCCAGTTGGGGGGACAGTCAAGAGACCCAGTACTTC. Translating gives CASWGDSQETQYF. The whole variable domain, filled in from reference TRBV5-1 and TRBJ2-5, reads KAGVTQTPRYLIKTRGQQVTLSCSPISGHRSVSWYQQTPGQGLQFLFEYFSETQRNKGNFPGRFSGRQFSNSRSEMNVSTLELGDSALYLCASWGDSQETQYFGPGTRLLVL.

The gene calls are TRBV13 and TRBJ2-7; 7 nucleotides match TRBD2. J was trimmed by 0 bases and V by 5 bases; bases with no gene match: 10. Germline V gives CDR1 PRHDT, CDR2 FYEKMQ (reference sequence). The CDR3 loop spans 16 amino acids. The CDR3 is CASSHEKREGSYEQYF. The CDR3, as DNA: TGTGCCAGCAGCCACGAGAAAAGGGAGGGCTCCTACGAGCAGTACTTC.

The rearrangement uses TRBV28 and TRBJ2-1; 9 bases are a match to TRBD2. This CDR3 is built from 15 residues. The junction had 13 bases not matched to a gene; V was cut back by 6 bases and J by 10 bases. CDR1 MDHEN and CDR2 SYDVKM come from the germline V gene. The CDR3 DNA reads TGTGCCAGCAGGGGGACTGGCGGGAGGGTCAAGGAGCAGTTCTTC. Translated: CASRGTGGRVKEQFF.

The chain uses TRBV4-2 and TRBJ2-3; 9 positions match TRBD2. CDR3 length: 16 residues. V was clipped by 1 base and J by 4 bases; unmatched bases: 6. Germline CDR1 and CDR2: LGHNA and YNFKEQ. CDR3 nucleotide sequence: TGTGCCAGCAGCCAAGTGGTAGCGGGAGTGTCAGATACGCAGTATTTT. Encoded protein: CASSQVVAGVSDTQYF.

The V gene is TRBV7-2, the J gene TRBJ2-5, with D perhaps TRBD2 (6 bases). The CDR3 totals 15 residues. The germline gives CDR1 SGHTA, CDR2 FQGNSA. The ends were cut back, 4 bases at V and 2 bases at J, with 14 bases in the middle. In nucleotides, the CDR3 is TGTGCCAGCAGCTCGGAGGGCCGATGGCAAGAGACCCAGTACTTC. It is translated as CASSSEGRWQETQYF.

This clone was seen once. The chain carries TRBV5-1 and TRBJ2-3; 10 bases match TRBD2. Looked up from germline, CDR1 is SGHRS and CDR2 is YFSETQ. The CDR3 extends over 16 amino acids. The junction had 5 bases not matched to a gene; V was cut back by 4 bases and J by 0 bases. The CDR3 loop is CASSPGLAESTDTQYF. DNA for the CDR3: TGCGCCAGCAGCCCCGGACTAGCGGAGAGCACAGATACGCAGTATTTT.